Listed below are T cell receptor beta chains from one sample, sequenced in a study of OX40 agonist ivuxolimab in advanced cancers. The table came from immunoSEQ multiplex PCR; TCRdb's copy has only in-frame clones and leaves some out. The table lists more than 60,000 clones, 75% to 90% of them singletons. Sequencing used CD4+ or CD8+ T cells sorted from blood, obtained in a trial of the OX40 agonist ivuxolimab. These receptor sequences come from an adult with an advanced solid tumor such as melanoma, head and neck, liver or kidney cancer. Both conserved end residues are part of each CDR3. A D gene is named only where the DNA matches it firmly. Some rows have no size entry. The others give once, few or many, or a class for an expanded clone.

CDR3 DNA: TGTGCCAGCCTCGGGACTAGCGGGGGGGAGACCCAGTACTTC
CDR3 protein: CASLGTSGGETQYF
D gene: TRBD2
V gene: TRBV6-5
clone size: NA
J gene: TRBJ2-5

CDR3 DNA: TGTGCCGGGGGAAGGTGGAGGGAAAAACTGTTTTTT
CDR3 protein: CAGGRWREKLFF
D gene: NA
V gene: TRBV28
clone size: NA
J gene: TRBJ1-4

CDR3 DNA: TGTGCCAGTAGTATCGGGGGGGCTGGTGGCTACACCTTC
CDR3 protein: CASSIGGAGGYTF
D gene: NA
V gene: TRBV19
clone size: NA
J gene: TRBJ1-2

CDR3 DNA: TGTGCCAGCAGCTGGGGTGACAGGGACTACACTGAAGCTTTCTTT
CDR3 protein: CASSWGDRDYTEAFF
D gene: TRBD1
V gene: TRBV5-8
clone size: NA
J gene: TRBJ1-1

CDR3 DNA: TGTGCCAGCAGCTTGGCCGGGACAGGGAGCACTGAAGCTTTCTTT
CDR3 protein: CASSLAGTGSTEAFF
D gene: TRBD1
V gene: TRBV13
clone size: NA
J gene: TRBJ1-1

CDR3 DNA: TGTGCCAGCAGCTTCCGGGACAGGGTGCCCGGGGAGCTGTTTTTT
CDR3 protein: CASSFRDRVPGELFF
D gene: TRBD1
V gene: TRBV11-2
clone size: NA
J gene: TRBJ2-2

CDR3 DNA: TGTGCCAGCAGTTCGGACAGGGGGCAAGGCTACACCTTC
CDR3 protein: CASSSDRGQGYTF
D gene: TRBD1
V gene: TRBV27
clone size: NA
J gene: TRBJ1-2

CDR3 DNA: TGTGCCAGCAGCTTAAAAAGATCAGGGCAAGAGACCCAGTACTTC
CDR3 protein: CASSLKRSGQETQYF
D gene: NA
V gene: TRBV7-2
clone size: many
J gene: TRBJ2-5

CDR3 DNA: TGTGCCAGCAGCTTAATGGGGGGCAGCGACACTGAAGCTTTCTTT
CDR3 protein: CASSLMGGSDTEAFF
D gene: NA
V gene: TRBV7-3
clone size: NA
J gene: TRBJ1-1

CDR3 DNA: TGTGCCAGCAGCTGGGGGACTAGCGGGGGGAGCTACGAGCAGTACTTC
CDR3 protein: CASSWGTSGGSYEQYF
D gene: TRBD2
V gene: TRBV11-2
clone size: NA
J gene: TRBJ2-7

CDR3 DNA: TGTGCCACCCGGAGGGGGCTAAATTCGGCAGATACGCAGTATTTT
CDR3 protein: CATRRGLNSADTQYF
D gene: NA
V gene: TRBV10-3
clone size: NA
J gene: TRBJ2-3

CDR3 DNA: TGCGCCAGCAGCCAAGATTTAGGGTTGGCCTACGAGCAGTACTTC
CDR3 protein: CASSQDLGLAYEQYF
D gene: NA
V gene: TRBV4-3
clone size: NA
J gene: TRBJ2-7

CDR3 DNA: TGCGCCAGCAGCGGGACTAGCGGGGGCCCCGCCGGGGATGAGCAGTTCTTC
CDR3 protein: CASSGTSGGPAGDEQFF
D gene: TRBD2
V gene: TRBV10-1
clone size: NA
J gene: TRBJ2-1

CDR3 DNA: TGTGCCAGCTCACCCGGGACTAGCGACGGGTACATTCAGTACTTC
CDR3 protein: CASSPGTSDGYIQYF
D gene: TRBD2
V gene: TRBV18
clone size: NA
J gene: TRBJ2-4

CDR3 DNA: TGTGCCAGCAGGCAAGATCAGCCCCAGCATTTT
CDR3 protein: CASRQDQPQHF
D gene: NA
V gene: TRBV6-5
clone size: NA
J gene: TRBJ1-5

CDR3 DNA: TGTGCCAGCAGCCGGGACACCTACAATGAGCAGTTCTTC
CDR3 protein: CASSRDTYNEQFF
D gene: NA
V gene: TRBV6-5
clone size: NA
J gene: TRBJ2-1

CDR3 DNA: TGCGCCAGCAGTGAGAGCGGGGACACAGATACGCAGTATTTT
CDR3 protein: CASSESGDTDTQYF
D gene: TRBD2
V gene: TRBV10-2
clone size: NA
J gene: TRBJ2-3

CDR3 DNA: TGCGCCAGCAGCTTGTCTTTGGCTAGCGGCTTCACAGATACGCAGTATTTT
CDR3 protein: CASSLSLASGFTDTQYF
D gene: TRBD2
V gene: TRBV5-1
clone size: NA
J gene: TRBJ2-3

CDR3 DNA: TGTGCCAGCAGCTTAGGGGGGACCCAGTACTTC
CDR3 protein: CASSLGGTQYF
D gene: NA
V gene: TRBV11-2
clone size: once
J gene: TRBJ2-5

CDR3 DNA: TGTGCCAGCATTCCCAGGGGCCGCGAGGAAGGCACTGAAGCTTTCTTT
CDR3 protein: CASIPRGREEGTEAFF
D gene: NA
V gene: TRBV28
clone size: few
J gene: TRBJ1-1

CDR3 DNA: TGTGCCAGCAGCCCCGAGCCTGCAGATACGCAGTATTTT
CDR3 protein: CASSPEPADTQYF
D gene: NA
V gene: TRBV7-3
clone size: NA
J gene: TRBJ2-3

CDR3 DNA: TGTGCCAGCAGCTTGCGCAGACTAGCCTCCTACAATGAGCAGTTCTTC
CDR3 protein: CASSLRRLASYNEQFF
D gene: TRBD2
V gene: TRBV7-2
clone size: NA
J gene: TRBJ2-1

CDR3 DNA: TGCGCCAGCAACAGGGGAAGTGACAATGAGCAGTTCTTC
CDR3 protein: CASNRGSDNEQFF
D gene: TRBD1
V gene: TRBV5-1
clone size: NA
J gene: TRBJ2-1

CDR3 DNA: TGTGCCTGGAGTACCCAGGCGGGCTATGGCTACACCTTC
CDR3 protein: CAWSTQAGYGYTF
D gene: NA
V gene: TRBV30
clone size: NA
J gene: TRBJ1-2

CDR3 DNA: TGTGCCAGCAGCGCGCGGCAAAACTATGGCTACACCTTC
CDR3 protein: CASSARQNYGYTF
D gene: NA
V gene: TRBV14
clone size: NA
J gene: TRBJ1-2

CDR3 DNA: TGTGCCAGTAGTGAGGGACAGGGCAATCAGCCCCAGCATTTT
CDR3 protein: CASSEGQGNQPQHF
D gene: TRBD1
V gene: TRBV19
clone size: medium-sized
J gene: TRBJ1-5

CDR3 DNA: TGTGCCAGTAGCGACAGGGGCTATGGCTACACCTTC
CDR3 protein: CASSDRGYGYTF
D gene: TRBD1
V gene: TRBV19
clone size: NA
J gene: TRBJ1-2

CDR3 DNA: TGTGCCAGCTCACCATCCCAGATGGGCAATCAGCCCCAGCATTTT
CDR3 protein: CASSPSQMGNQPQHF
D gene: NA
V gene: TRBV18
clone size: NA
J gene: TRBJ1-5

CDR3 DNA: TGTGCCAGCAGCTTGGAAGGTCGCAGGGCCCTAAGCTCCTACAATGAGCAGTTCTTC
CDR3 protein: CASSLEGRRALSSYNEQFF
D gene: NA
V gene: TRBV5-8
clone size: once
J gene: TRBJ2-1

CDR3 DNA: TGTGCCAGCTCACCGAACAGGGAGGGGGAAGCTTTCTTT
CDR3 protein: CASSPNREGEAFF
D gene: NA
V gene: TRBV18
clone size: NA
J gene: TRBJ1-1

CDR3 DNA: TGTGCCAGCAGCTTAGGGACTAGCGGGGGAGGGGATACGCAGTATTTT
CDR3 protein: CASSLGTSGGGDTQYF
D gene: TRBD2
V gene: TRBV11-2
clone size: few
J gene: TRBJ2-3

CDR3 DNA: TGCAGCGTTGAAGATCGGGATGGGCCCACTGAAGCTTTCTTT
CDR3 protein: CSVEDRDGPTEAFF
D gene: NA
V gene: TRBV29-1
clone size: NA
J gene: TRBJ1-1

CDR3 DNA: TGTGCCAGCAGCTTATATAACTGGGGAAAGAGCTACACCTTC
CDR3 protein: CASSLYNWGKSYTF
D gene: NA
V gene: TRBV11-1
clone size: few
J gene: TRBJ1-2

CDR3 DNA: TGTGCCACCAGCAGAGCAGGAAACACCATATATTTT
CDR3 protein: CATSRAGNTIYF
D gene: NA
V gene: TRBV15
clone size: once
J gene: TRBJ1-3

CDR3 DNA: TGTGCCAGCAGCTTAGCATCGGGCCAGGTTGGAGAAAAACTGTTTTTT
CDR3 protein: CASSLASGQVGEKLFF
D gene: NA
V gene: TRBV7-2
clone size: once
J gene: TRBJ1-4

CDR3 DNA: TGTGCCAGTAGTATAGAGGCCGGGACAGGGTATACAGATACGCAGTATTTT
CDR3 protein: CASSIEAGTGYTDTQYF
D gene: TRBD1
V gene: TRBV19
clone size: NA
J gene: TRBJ2-3

CDR3 DNA: TGCGCCAGCAGCCCCCCGGTGGGGAACACTGAAGCTTTCTTT
CDR3 protein: CASSPPVGNTEAFF
D gene: NA
V gene: TRBV4-1
clone size: NA
J gene: TRBJ1-1

CDR3 DNA: TGCAGCGTTGAAGATACGGTTCCAGGGGGCTATGGCTACACCTTC
CDR3 protein: CSVEDTVPGGYGYTF
D gene: TRBD1
V gene: TRBV29-1
clone size: NA
J gene: TRBJ1-2

CDR3 DNA: TGTGCCAGCAGCTTAGGTGGGGCCCAGCTGTCGGACACTGAAGCTTTCTTT
CDR3 protein: CASSLGGAQLSDTEAFF
D gene: NA
V gene: TRBV7-3
clone size: NA
J gene: TRBJ1-1

CDR3 DNA: TGTGCCAGTAGTATCCGGGACAGCGAGACCCAGTACTTC
CDR3 protein: CASSIRDSETQYF
D gene: TRBD1
V gene: TRBV19
clone size: NA
J gene: TRBJ2-5

CDR3 DNA: TGTGCCTGGAGTGGAAAGGGGGCGGGGGATACGCAGTATTTT
CDR3 protein: CAWSGKGAGDTQYF
D gene: NA
V gene: TRBV30
clone size: NA
J gene: TRBJ2-3

CDR3 DNA: TGTGCCAGCAGTTTATCGTTGGGTTACGAGCAGTACTTC
CDR3 protein: CASSLSLGYEQYF
D gene: NA
V gene: TRBV27
clone size: NA
J gene: TRBJ2-7

CDR3 DNA: TGTGCCAGCATAGACGGGGCCAAAAACATTCAGTACTTC
CDR3 protein: CASIDGAKNIQYF
D gene: NA
V gene: TRBV28
clone size: NA
J gene: TRBJ2-4

CDR3 DNA: TGTGCCAGCACACGGGAGCGACAAGGCTATGGGGAGCAGTACTTC
CDR3 protein: CASTRERQGYGEQYF
D gene: NA
V gene: TRBV6-1
clone size: NA
J gene: TRBJ2-7

CDR3 DNA: TGTGCCAGCAGCCAGCAGGGACGGCAGAACACTGAAGCTTTCTTT
CDR3 protein: CASSQQGRQNTEAFF
D gene: NA
V gene: TRBV11-2
clone size: NA
J gene: TRBJ1-1

CDR3 DNA: TGTGCCAGCAGCTCCCTCCCCGGACAGGCCCTCCAAGAGACCCAGTACTTC
CDR3 protein: CASSSLPGQALQETQYF
D gene: TRBD1
V gene: TRBV7-9
clone size: NA
J gene: TRBJ2-5

CDR3 DNA: TGCGCCAGCAGCACAGGACTTTCAAGCTCCTACGAGCAGTACTTC
CDR3 protein: CASSTGLSSSYEQYF
D gene: NA
V gene: TRBV5-1
clone size: NA
J gene: TRBJ2-7

CDR3 DNA: TGTGCCAGCACCGCGCGGCTTGACACCATATATTTT
CDR3 protein: CASTARLDTIYF
D gene: NA
V gene: TRBV6-6
clone size: NA
J gene: TRBJ1-3

CDR3 DNA: TGTGCCAGCAGTTCCATGGACAGGGGGTATCCCTACGAGCAGTACTTC
CDR3 protein: CASSSMDRGYPYEQYF
D gene: TRBD1
V gene: TRBV6-5
clone size: NA
J gene: TRBJ2-7

CDR3 DNA: TGTGCCAGAAGCTTGGGACTAGCGGGGGACGACGGCACAGATACGCAGTATTTT
CDR3 protein: CARSLGLAGDDGTDTQYF
D gene: TRBD2
V gene: TRBV5-3
clone size: once
J gene: TRBJ2-3

CDR3 DNA: TGTGCCAGTAGTCCGGTTCTCGTTACTGGGGAGCTGTTTTTT
CDR3 protein: CASSPVLVTGELFF
D gene: NA
V gene: TRBV19
clone size: NA
J gene: TRBJ2-2

CDR3 DNA: TGCGCCAGCAGGGAGAAACAGGGCCTCGGATGGGGGAGACTGTTTTTT
CDR3 protein: CASREKQGLGWGRLFF
D gene: NA
V gene: TRBV5-1
clone size: NA
J gene: TRBJ1-4

CDR3 DNA: TGTGCCAGCAGCTCCCGACAGGGTAGTAATGGAAACACCATATATTTT
CDR3 protein: CASSSRQGSNGNTIYF
D gene: TRBD1
V gene: TRBV4-2
clone size: NA
J gene: TRBJ1-3

CDR3 DNA: TGTGCCAGTAGTAGACAGGGTCAAGATACGCAGTATTTT
CDR3 protein: CASSRQGQDTQYF
D gene: TRBD1
V gene: TRBV19
clone size: NA
J gene: TRBJ2-3